The clone carrying this TCR beta chain has ten or more counts. Its target is not known. Researchers prepared the TCRbeta library using unique molecular identifiers, the study reports. In TCRdb, the PCR reads were re-called with MiXCR into one record per CDR3 protein. This sample has nearly 9,500 distinct CDR3 sequences, with about 15% found just once. This entry belongs to a study of T-cell reconstitution after alpha-beta-depleted transplantation in children. Broader study findings: TCRbeta diversity was high at day 60 in some patients (a result of surviving recipient T cells and thymic progenitors). The study reportedly traced alpha-beta T cells about two months after transplant to several hundred expanded graft clones. T-cell counts and diversity at one year post-transplant came mainly from newly produced T cells.

The germline V and J ends were trimmed by 0 bases and 6 bases, with 12 bases remaining between them. Germline V gene sequence: CDR1 MGHRA, CDR2 YSYEKL. The CDR3 loop spans 15 amino acids. The sequences come from PBMCs, mostly from graft donor cells, collected 60 days after TCRalphabeta/CD19-depleted stem cell transplant. This chain connects TRBV4-1 to TRBJ2-1; D call uncertain. The clonotype originates from a male patient younger than 18 who had a stem cell transplant for acute lymphoblastic leukemia, so the T cells may come from the graft donor. This CDR3 reads CASSQEGKRRNEQFF. The CDR3 bases are TGCGCCAGCAGCCAAGAAGGAAAGAGGCGCAATGAGCAGTTCTTC.